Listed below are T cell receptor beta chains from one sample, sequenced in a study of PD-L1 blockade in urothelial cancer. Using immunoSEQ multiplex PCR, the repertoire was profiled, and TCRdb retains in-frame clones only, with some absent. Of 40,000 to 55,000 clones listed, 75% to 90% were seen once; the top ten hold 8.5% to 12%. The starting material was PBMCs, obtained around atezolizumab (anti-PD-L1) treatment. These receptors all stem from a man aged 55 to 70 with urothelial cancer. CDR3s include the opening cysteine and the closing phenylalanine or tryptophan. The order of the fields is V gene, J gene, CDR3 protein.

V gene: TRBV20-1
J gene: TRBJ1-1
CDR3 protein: CSATSAAGAFF

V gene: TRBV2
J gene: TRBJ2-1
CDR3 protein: CASSDLAGGRYNEQFF

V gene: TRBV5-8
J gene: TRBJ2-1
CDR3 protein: CASNFGGYNEQFF

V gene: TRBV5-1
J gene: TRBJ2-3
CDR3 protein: CASSLLSGGGDTQYF

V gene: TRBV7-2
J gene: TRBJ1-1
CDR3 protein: CASSLTGSHTEAFF

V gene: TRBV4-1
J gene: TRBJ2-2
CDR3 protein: CASSQDRGTLNTGELFF

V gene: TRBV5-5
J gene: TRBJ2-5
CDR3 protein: CASSLAGLAGGRETQYF

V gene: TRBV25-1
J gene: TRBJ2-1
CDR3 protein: CASSESGGLANEQFF

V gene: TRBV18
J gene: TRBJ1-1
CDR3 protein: CASSPDPDEAFF

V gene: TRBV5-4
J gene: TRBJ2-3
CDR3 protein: CASSRTSGGEDTQYF

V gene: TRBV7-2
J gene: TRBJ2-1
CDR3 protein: CASSLLADSYNEQFF

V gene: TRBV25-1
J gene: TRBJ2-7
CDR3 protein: CASSDAGDWYEQYF

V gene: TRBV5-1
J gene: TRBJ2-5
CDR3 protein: CASSFTSGGQETQYF

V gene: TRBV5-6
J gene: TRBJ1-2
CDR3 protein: CASSTWERRTRGYTF

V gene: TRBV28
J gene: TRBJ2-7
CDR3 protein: CASSPNYEQYF

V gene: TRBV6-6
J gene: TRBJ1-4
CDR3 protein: CASSSTRDEKLFF

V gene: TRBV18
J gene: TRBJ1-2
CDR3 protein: CASSPQRSTTTHYGYTF

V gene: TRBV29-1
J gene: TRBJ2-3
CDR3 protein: CSAEGSGGRDTQYF

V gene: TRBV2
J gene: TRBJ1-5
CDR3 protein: CASNGDRGSNQPQHF

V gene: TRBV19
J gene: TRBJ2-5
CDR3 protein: CASRGAGGRETQYF

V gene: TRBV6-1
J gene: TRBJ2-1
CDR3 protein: CASSVSRTAYNEQFF

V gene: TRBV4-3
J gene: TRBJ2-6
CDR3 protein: CASSQGTVHSGANVLTF

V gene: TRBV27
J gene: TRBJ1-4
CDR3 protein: CASSLRDRVTNEKLFF

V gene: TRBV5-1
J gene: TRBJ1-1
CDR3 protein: CASKEGGYPNTEAFF

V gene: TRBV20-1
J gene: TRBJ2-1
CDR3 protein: CSAHDTPYQFF

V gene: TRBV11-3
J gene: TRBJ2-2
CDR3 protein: CASSKGQGDTGELFF

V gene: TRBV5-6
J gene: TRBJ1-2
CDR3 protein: CASSLVGGHMGYTF

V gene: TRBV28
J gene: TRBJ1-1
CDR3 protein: CASSLPGMNTEAFF

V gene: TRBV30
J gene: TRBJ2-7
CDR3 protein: CAWTRPGIAGSYEQYF

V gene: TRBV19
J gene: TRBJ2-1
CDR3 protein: CASSSLAGGDNEQFF

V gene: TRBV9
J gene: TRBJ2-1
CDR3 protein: CASSGAGGEQFF

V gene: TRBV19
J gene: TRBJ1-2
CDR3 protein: CASSIWAHGAGYTF

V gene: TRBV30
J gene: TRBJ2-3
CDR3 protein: CAWGQPQGTQYF

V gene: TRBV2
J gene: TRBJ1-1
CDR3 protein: CASSDRVRPEAFF

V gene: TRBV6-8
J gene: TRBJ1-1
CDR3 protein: CASSSWFGRGGMNTEAFF

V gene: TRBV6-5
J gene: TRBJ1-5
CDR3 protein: CASSPMRNQPQHF

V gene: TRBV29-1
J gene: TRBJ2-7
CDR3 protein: CSAASAGINEQYF

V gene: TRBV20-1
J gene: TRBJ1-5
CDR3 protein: CRENQPQHF

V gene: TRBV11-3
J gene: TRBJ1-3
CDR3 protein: CASSRDSSSGNTIYF

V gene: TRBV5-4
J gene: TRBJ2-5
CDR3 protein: CASSLARPQETQYF

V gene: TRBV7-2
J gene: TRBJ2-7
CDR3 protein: CASSLGRTGRYEQYF

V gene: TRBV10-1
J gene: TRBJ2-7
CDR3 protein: CASSRGQGPYEQYF

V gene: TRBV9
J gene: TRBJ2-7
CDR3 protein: CASSPRTLAGGSYEQYF

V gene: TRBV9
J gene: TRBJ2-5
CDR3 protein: CASSPLAGGQETQYF

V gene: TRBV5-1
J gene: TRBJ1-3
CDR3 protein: CASSLGPVSGNTIYF

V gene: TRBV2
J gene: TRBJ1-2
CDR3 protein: CASSWTGYGYTF

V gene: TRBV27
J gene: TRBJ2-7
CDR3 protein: CASSLRGLNPYEQYF

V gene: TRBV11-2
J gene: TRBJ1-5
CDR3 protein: CASSATLFQPQHF

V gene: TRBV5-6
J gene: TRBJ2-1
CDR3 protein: CASISLGGTENYNEQFF

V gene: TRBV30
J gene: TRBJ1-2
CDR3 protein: CAWSAGQGVSTF

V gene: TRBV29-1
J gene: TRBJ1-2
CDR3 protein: CSVEALDRGLRNYGYTF

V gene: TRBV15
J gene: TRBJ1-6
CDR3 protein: CATSRDLDNSPLHF

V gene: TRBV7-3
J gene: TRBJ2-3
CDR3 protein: CASSGSGGAGNTQYF

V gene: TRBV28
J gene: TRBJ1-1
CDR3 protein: CASKQSLLNTEAFF

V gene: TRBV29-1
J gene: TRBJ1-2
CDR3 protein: CSAGGEGGYTF

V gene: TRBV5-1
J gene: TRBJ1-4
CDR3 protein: CASSLTALTGEKLFF

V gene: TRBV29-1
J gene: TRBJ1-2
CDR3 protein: CSVTYRQGALNYGYTF